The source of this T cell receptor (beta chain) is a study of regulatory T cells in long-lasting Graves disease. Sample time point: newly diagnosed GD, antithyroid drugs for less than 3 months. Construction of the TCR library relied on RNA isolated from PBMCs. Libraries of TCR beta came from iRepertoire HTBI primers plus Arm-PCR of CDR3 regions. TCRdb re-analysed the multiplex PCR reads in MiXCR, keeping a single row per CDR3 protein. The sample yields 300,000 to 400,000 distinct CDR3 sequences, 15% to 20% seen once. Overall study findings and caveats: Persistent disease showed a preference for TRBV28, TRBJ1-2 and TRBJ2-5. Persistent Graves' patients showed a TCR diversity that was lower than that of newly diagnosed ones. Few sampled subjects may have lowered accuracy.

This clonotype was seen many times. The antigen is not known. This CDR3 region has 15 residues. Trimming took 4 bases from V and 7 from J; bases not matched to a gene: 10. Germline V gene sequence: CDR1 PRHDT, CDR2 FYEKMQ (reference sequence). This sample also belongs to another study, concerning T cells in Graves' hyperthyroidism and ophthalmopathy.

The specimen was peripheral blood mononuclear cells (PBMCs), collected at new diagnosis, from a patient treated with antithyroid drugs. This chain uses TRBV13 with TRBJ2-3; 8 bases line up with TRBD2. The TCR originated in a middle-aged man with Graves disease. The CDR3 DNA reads TGTGCCAGCAGCTCGGGACTAGACGATCCCTATACGCAGTATTTT. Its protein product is CASSSGLDDPYTQYF.